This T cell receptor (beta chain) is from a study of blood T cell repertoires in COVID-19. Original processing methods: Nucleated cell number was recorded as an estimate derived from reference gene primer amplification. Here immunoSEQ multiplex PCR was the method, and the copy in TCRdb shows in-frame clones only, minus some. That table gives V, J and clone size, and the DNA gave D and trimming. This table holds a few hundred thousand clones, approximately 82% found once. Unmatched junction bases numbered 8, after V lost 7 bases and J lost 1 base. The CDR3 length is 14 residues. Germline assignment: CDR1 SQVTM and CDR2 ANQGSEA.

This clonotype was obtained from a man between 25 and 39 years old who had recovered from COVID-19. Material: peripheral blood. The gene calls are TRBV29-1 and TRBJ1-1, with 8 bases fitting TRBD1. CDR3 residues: CSARQGSENTEAFF. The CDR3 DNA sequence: TGCAGCGCAAGACAGGGGTCGGAGAACACTGAAGCTTTCTTT.